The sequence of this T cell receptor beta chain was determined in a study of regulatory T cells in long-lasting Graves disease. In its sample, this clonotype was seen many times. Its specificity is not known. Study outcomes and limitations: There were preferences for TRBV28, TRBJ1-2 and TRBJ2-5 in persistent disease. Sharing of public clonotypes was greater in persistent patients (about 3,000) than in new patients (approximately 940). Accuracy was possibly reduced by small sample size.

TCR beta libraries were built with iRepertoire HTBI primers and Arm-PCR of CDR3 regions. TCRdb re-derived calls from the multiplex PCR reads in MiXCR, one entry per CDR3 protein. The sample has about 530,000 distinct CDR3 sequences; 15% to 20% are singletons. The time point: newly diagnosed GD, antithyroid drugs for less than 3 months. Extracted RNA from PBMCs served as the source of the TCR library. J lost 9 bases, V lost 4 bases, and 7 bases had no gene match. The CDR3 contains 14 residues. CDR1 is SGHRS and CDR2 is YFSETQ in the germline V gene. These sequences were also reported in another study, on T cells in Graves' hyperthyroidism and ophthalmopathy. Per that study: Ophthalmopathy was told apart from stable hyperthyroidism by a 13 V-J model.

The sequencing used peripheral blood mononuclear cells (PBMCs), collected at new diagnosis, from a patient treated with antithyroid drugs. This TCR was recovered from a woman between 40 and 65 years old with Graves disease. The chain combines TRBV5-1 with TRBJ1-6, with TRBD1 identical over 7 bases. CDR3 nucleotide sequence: TGCGCCAGCAGCCTGGGACAGCAGAGTTCACCCCTCCACTTT. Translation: CASSLGQQSSPLHF.